The source of this TCR beta chain is a study of shared clonotypes between healthy human individuals. Study-level findings and limits: Limitation of the genetic and exposure-history diversity represented came from the few donors.

Data came from immunoSEQ multiplex PCR; TCRdb stores just in-frame clones and leaves some out. The data show 2 million to 2.5 million clones, with about 94% seen just once and 0.13% held by the top ten. With regard to this clone: The target antigen is unknown.

With 5 bases removed from V and 5 bases from J, the gap between germline ends came to 16 bases. Germline-derived CDR1 and CDR2 are SGHTA and FQGNSA. The CDR3 is 14 residues long. Into CD45RA+ naive and CD45RA-negative memory subsets, the CD4+ cells were split. The receptor's source is a man between 18 and 35 years old in good health. Material for sequencing was naive CD4+ T cells sorted from blood. Subset: CD45RA+ positively selected. The chain couples TRBV7-2 to TRBJ2-7; possible D gene TRBD2, 5 bases. CDR3 protein: CASSHGLPLHEQYF. The CDR3 DNA sequence: TGTGCCAGCAGCCACGGACTTCCCCTCCACGAGCAGTACTTC.